The sequence of this T cell receptor beta chain was determined in a study of technical replicates of blood from a handful of donors. Germline CDR1 and CDR2: SEHNR and FQNEAQ (reference sequence). The V end lost 3 bases, the J end lost 7 bases, and 7 bases lay between the germline ends. This CDR3 is built from 11 residues. TCRdb's table, derived via immunoSEQ multiplex PCR, lists solely in-frame clones and lacks some. The sample has more than 70,000 clones, just over 90% seen once. This clonotype was sampled from a human donor in good health. The chain uses TRBV7-9 and TRBJ2-7; possible D gene TRBD2, 6 bases. The sample consisted of T cells isolated from PBMCs. The CDR3 loop is CASSLAGEQYF. The CDR3 bases are TGTGCCAGCAGCTTGGCGGGGGAGCAGTACTTC. The full variable domain, rest sourced from reference TRBV7-9 and TRBJ2-7, is DTGVSQNPRHKITKRGQNVTFRCDPISEHNRLYWYRQTLGQGPEFLTYFQNEAQLEKSRLLSDRFSAERPKGSFSTLEIQRTEQGDSAMYLCASSLAGEQYFGPGTRLTVT.